The entry that follows covers one TCR beta chain sequence. Its specificity is unknown. The sample is drawn from a study of blood T cells in healthy people across ages. Trimming at V came to 0 bases and at J to 2 bases, leaving 6 bases not matched to a gene. Per the germline V gene, CDR1 is SGHTA and CDR2 is FQGNSA. The CDR3 totals 16 residues. Study results and caveats: Diversity estimates from one million T cells were considered underestimates. Percentage of naive T cells showed a strong correlation with TCR beta diversity.

Sample-barcoded 5' priming and a J-beta primer mix drove a second PCR of about 6 to 12 cycles. The template-switch adaptor, which had 12 random nucleotides, put a tag on each cDNA molecule. TCRdb re-analysed the 5' RACE reads in MiXCR, keeping a single row per CDR3 protein. Counted here are 2 million or so distinct CDR3 sequences, around half occurring once; the ten biggest clones make up approximately 2%. Sequencing input: blood. The TCR was taken from a middle-aged woman in good health. The V gene is TRBV7-2, the J gene TRBJ2-5, with TRBD1 matching 7 bases. In DNA, the CDR3 is TGTGCCAGCAGCTTAGCCCGAAGCAGGGGGCAAGAGACCCAGTACTTC. Translated: CASSLARSRGQETQYF. The entire variable domain, with the rest obtained from reference TRBV7-2 and TRBJ2-5, is as follows: GAGVSQSPSNKVTEKGKDVELRCDPISGHTALYWYRQSLGQGLEFLIYFQGNSAPDKSGLPSDRFSAERTGGSVSTLTIQRTQQEDSAVYLCASSLARSRGQETQYFGPGTRLLVL.